This T cell receptor (beta chain) was observed in a study of blood T cell repertoires in COVID-19. Across the study: Spain, Italy and the United States supplied samples that represented acute and convalescent COVID-19.

Method: immunoSEQ multiplex PCR; TCRdb's copy keeps in-frame clones and lacks some. The sample lists about 230,000 clones, around 80% occurring once. From germline, CDR1 is SGHTA and CDR2 FQGNSA. The length of the CDR3 is 14 residues. Trimming at V came to 5 bases and at J to 2 bases, leaving 5 bases not matched to a gene. Source material: peripheral blood. This chain links TRBV7-2 with TRBJ2-5; TRBD2 aligns across 7 bases. The sequence was collected from an elderly man with acute or convalescent COVID-19. The CDR3 reads CASSPLAVQETQYF. The CDR3 DNA reads as TGTGCCAGCAGCCCCCTAGCGGTACAAGAGACCCAGTACTTC. Full variable domain (missing parts from reference TRBV7-2 and TRBJ2-5): GAGVSQSPSNKVTEKGKDVELRCDPISGHTALYWYRQSLGQGLEFLIYFQGNSAPDKSGLPSDRFSAERTGGSVSTLTIQRTQQEDSAVYLCASSPLAVQETQYFGPGTRLLVL.